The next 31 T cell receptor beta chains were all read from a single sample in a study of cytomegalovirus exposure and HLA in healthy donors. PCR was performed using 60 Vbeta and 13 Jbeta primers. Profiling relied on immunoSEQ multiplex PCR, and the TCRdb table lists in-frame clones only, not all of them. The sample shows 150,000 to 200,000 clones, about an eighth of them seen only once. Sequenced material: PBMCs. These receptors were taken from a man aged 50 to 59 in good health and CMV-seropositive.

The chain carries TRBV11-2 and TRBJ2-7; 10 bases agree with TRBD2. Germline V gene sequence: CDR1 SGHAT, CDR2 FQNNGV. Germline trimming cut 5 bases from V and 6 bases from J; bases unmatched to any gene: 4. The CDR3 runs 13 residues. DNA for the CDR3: TGTGCCAGCAGCCCTGGACTAGCGGCCGAGCAGTACTTC. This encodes CASSPGLAAEQYF.

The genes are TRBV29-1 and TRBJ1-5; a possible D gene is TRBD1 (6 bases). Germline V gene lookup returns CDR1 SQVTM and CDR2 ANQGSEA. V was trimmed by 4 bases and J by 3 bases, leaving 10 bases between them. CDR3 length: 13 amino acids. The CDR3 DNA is TGCAGCGTTGGGACAGCCAACAATCAGCCCCAGCATTTT. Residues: CSVGTANNQPQHF.

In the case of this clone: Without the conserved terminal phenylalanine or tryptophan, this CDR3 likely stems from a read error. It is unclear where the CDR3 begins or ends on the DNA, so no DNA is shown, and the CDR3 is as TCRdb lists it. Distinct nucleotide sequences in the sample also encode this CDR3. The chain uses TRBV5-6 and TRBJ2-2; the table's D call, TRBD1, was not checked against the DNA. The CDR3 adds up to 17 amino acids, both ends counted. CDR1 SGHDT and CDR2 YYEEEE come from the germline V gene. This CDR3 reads CASSLGGVEKGTGEMFL.

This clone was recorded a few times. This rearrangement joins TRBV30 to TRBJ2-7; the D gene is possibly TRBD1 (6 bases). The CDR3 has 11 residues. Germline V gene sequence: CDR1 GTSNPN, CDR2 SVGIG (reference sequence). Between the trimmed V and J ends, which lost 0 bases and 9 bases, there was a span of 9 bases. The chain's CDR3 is CAWSVGTPQYF. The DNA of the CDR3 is TGTGCCTGGAGTGTAGGGACACCGCAGTACTTC.

The CDR3 DNA reads TGTGCCAGCAGTGAAACTCGCCAGGCCCTAAATCAGCCCCAGCATTTT. Translated: CASSETRQALNQPQHF. This chain uses TRBV2 with TRBJ1-5; D uncertain. The germline V and J ends were trimmed by 2 bases and 4 bases, with 15 bases remaining between them. The CDR3 is made up of 16 amino acids. The germline V gene encodes CDR1 SNHLY and CDR2 FYNNEI. Variable domain in full (rest from reference TRBV2 and TRBJ1-5): EPEVTQTPSHQVTQMGQEVILRCVPISNHLYFYWYRQILGQKVEFLVSFYNNEISEKSEIFDDQFSVERPDGSNFTLKIRSTKLEDSAMYFCASSETRQALNQPQHFGDGTRLSIL.

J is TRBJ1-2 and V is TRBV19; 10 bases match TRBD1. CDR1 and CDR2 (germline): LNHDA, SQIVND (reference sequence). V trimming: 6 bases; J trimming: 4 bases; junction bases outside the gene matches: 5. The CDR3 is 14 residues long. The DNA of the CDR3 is TGTGCCAGTAGCCGGGACAGGGGCCTCTATGGCTACACCTTC. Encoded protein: CASSRDRGLYGYTF.

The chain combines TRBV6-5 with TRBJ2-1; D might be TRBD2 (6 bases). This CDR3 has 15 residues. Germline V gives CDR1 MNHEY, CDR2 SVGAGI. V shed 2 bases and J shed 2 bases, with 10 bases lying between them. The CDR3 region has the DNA TGTGCCAGCAGTTACGAGGGGAGGACCTACAATGAGCAGTTCTTC. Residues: CASSYEGRTYNEQFF.

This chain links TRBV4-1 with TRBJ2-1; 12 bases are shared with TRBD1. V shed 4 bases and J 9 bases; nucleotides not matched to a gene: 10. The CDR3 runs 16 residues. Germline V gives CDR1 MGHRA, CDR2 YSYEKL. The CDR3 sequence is CASSLVRDRGHREQFF. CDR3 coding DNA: TGCGCCAGCAGCCTAGTAAGGGACAGGGGGCATCGTGAGCAGTTCTTC.

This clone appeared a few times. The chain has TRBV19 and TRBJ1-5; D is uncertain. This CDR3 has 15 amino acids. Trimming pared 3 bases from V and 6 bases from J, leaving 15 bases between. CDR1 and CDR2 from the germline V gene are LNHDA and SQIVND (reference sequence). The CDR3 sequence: CASSIELTGFQPQHF. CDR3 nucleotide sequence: TGTGCCAGTAGTATCGAATTAACGGGTTTTCAGCCCCAGCATTTT.

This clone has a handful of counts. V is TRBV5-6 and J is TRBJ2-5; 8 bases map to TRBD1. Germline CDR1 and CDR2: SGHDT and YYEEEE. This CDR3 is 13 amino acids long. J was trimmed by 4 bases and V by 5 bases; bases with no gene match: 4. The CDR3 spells CASSWDRRETQYF. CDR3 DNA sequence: TGTGCCAGCAGTTGGGACAGGAGAGAGACCCAGTACTTC.

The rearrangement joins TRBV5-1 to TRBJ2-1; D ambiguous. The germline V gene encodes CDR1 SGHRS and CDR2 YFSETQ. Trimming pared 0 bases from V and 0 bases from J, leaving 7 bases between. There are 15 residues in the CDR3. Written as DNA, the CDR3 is TGCGCCAGCAGCTTGGAGATCAGCTCCTACAATGAGCAGTTCTTC. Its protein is CASSLEISSYNEQFF.

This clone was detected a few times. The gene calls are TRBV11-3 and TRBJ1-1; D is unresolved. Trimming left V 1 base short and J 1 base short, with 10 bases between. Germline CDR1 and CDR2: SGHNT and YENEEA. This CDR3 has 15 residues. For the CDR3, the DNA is TGTGCCAGCAGCTTAGGAGGTCAGAGGAACACTGAAGCTTTCTTT. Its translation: CASSLGGQRNTEAFF.

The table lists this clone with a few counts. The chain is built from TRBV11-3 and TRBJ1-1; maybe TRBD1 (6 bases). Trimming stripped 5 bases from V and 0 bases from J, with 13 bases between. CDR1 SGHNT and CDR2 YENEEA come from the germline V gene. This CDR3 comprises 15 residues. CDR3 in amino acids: CASSPRTAMNTEAFF. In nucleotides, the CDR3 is TGTGCCAGCAGCCCCCGGACAGCCATGAACACTGAAGCTTTCTTT.

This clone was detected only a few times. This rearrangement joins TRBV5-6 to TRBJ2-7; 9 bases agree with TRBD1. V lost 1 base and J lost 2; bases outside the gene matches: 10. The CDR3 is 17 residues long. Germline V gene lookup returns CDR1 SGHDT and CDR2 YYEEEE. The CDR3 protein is CASSLWGTGSWAYEQYV. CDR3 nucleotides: TGTGCCAGCAGCTTGTGGGGGACAGGGTCATGGGCCTACGAGCAGTACGTC.

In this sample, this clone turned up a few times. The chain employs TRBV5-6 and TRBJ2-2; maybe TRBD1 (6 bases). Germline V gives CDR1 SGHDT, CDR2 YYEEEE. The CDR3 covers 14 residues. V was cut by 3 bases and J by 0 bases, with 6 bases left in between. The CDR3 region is CASSWDTNTGELFF. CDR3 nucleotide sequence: TGTGCCAGCAGCTGGGACACGAACACCGGGGAGCTGTTTTTT.

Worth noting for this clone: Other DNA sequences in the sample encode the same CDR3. The CDR3 DNA follows: TGTGCCAGCAGCTTACGGGGGGGGACCTACAATGAGCAGTTCTTC. This sequence encodes CASSLRGGTYNEQFF. The J gene is TRBJ2-1, the V gene TRBV7-2; 8 nucleotides match TRBD2. This CDR3 has 15 amino acids. Trimming at V came to 2 bases and at J to 2 bases, leaving 2 bases not matched to a gene. In germline, CDR1 is SGHTA, CDR2 FQGNSA.

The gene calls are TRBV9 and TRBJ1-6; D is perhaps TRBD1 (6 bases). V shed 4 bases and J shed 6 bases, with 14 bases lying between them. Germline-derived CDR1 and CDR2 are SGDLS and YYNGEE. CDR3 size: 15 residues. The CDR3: CASSPGTSSNSPLHF. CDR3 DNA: TGTGCCAGCAGCCCTGGGACATCCAGTAATTCACCCCTCCACTTT.

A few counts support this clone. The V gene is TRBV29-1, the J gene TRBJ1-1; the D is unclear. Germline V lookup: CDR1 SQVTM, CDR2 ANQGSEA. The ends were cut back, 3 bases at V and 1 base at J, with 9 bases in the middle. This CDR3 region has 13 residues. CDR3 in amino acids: CSVDNSRNTEAFF. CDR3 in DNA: TGCAGCGTTGACAACAGTAGGAACACTGAAGCTTTCTTT.

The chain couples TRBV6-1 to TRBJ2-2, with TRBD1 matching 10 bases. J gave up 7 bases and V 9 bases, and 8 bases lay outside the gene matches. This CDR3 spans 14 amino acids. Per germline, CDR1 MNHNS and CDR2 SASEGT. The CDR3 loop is CASMTGGSGGELFF. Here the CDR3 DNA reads TGTGCCAGTATGACAGGGGGCAGCGGCGGGGAGCTGTTTTTT.

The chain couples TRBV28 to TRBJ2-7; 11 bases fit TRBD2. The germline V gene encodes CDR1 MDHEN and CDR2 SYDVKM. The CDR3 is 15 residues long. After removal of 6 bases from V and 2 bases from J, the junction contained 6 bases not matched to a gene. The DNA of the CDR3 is TGTGCCAGCAGACCAGGACTAGCGGGTGCCTACGAGCAGTACGTC. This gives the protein CASRPGLAGAYEQYV.

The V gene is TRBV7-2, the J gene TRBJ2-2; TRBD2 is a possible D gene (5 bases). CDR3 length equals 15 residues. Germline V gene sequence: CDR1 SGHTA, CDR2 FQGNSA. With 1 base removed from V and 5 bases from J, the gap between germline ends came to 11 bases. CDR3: CASSLVGPGTGELFF. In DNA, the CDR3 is TGTGCCAGCAGCTTAGTAGGCCCGGGGACCGGGGAGCTGTTTTTT.

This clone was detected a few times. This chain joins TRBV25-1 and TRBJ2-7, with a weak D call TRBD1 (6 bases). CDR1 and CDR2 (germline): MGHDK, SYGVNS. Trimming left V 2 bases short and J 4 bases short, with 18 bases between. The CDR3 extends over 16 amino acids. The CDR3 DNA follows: TGTGCCAGCAGTGAAAACGGAGTGAGGGGGTTATACGAGCAGTACTTC. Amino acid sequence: CASSENGVRGLYEQYF.

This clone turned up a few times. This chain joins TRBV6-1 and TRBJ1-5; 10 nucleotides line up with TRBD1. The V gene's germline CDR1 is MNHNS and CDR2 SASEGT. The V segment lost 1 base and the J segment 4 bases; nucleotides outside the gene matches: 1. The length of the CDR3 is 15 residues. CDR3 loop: CASSEGDRGNQPQHF. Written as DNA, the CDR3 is TGTGCCAGCAGTGAAGGGGACAGGGGAAATCAGCCCCAGCATTTT.

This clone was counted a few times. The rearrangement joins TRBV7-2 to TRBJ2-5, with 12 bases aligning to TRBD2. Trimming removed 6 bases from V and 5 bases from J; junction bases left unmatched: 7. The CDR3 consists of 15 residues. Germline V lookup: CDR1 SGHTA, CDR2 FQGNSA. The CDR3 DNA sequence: TGTGCCAGCAGTCCTAGCGGGGGGGCGTTTGAGACCCAGTACTTC. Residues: CASSPSGGAFETQYF.

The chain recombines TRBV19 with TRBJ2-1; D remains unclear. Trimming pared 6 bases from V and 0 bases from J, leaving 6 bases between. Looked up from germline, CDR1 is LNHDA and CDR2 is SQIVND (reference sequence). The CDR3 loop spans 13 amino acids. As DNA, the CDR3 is TGTGCCAGTAGACAGAGCTCCTACAATGAGCAGTTCTTC. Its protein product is CASRQSSYNEQFF.

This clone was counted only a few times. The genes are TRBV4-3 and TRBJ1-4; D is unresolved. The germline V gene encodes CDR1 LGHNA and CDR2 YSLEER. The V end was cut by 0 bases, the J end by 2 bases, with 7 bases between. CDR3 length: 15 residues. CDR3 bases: TGCGCCAGCAGCCAAGATTCGGTTACTAATGAAAAACTGTTTTTT. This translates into CASSQDSVTNEKLFF.

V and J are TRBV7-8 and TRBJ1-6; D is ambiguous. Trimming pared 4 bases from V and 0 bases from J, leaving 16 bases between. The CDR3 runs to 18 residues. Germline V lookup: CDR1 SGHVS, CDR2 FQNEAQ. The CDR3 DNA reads TGTGCCAGCAGCTCCGCTTGGGAGGGTAGCTCCTATAATTCACCCCTCCACTTT. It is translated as CASSSAWEGSSYNSPLHF. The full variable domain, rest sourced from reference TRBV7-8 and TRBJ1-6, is GAGVSQSPRYKVAKRGQDVALRCDPISGHVSLFWYQQALGQGPEFLTYFQNEAQLDKSGLPSDRFFAERPEGSVSTLKIQRTQQEDSAVYLCASSSAWEGSSYNSPLHFGNGTRLTVT.

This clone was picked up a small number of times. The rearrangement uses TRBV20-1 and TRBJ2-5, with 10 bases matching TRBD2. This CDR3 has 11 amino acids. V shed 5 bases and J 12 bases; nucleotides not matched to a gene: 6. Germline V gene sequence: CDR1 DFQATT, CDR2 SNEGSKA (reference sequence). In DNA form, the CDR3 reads TGCAGTGCTGAGGGGACTAGCGCGGAGTACTTC. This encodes CSAEGTSAEYF.

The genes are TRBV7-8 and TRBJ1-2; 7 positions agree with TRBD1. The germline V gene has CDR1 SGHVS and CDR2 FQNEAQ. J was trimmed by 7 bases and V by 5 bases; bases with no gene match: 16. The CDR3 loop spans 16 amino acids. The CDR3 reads CASSPVQAGGKGGYTF. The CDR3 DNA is TGTGCCAGCAGCCCCGTCCAGGCAGGGGGTAAGGGTGGCTACACCTTC.

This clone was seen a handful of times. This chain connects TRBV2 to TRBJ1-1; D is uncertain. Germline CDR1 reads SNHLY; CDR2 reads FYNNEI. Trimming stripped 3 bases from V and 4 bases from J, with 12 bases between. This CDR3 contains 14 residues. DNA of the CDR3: TGTGCCAGCAGTGAGGAGGGAGTCAGCACTGAAGCTTTCTTT. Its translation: CASSEEGVSTEAFF.

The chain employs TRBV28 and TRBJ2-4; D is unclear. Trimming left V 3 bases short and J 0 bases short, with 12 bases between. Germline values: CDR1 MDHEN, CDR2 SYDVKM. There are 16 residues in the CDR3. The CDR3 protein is CASSLGPKIAKNIQYF. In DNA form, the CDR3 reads TGTGCCAGCAGTTTGGGCCCAAAGATAGCCAAAAACATTCAGTACTTC.